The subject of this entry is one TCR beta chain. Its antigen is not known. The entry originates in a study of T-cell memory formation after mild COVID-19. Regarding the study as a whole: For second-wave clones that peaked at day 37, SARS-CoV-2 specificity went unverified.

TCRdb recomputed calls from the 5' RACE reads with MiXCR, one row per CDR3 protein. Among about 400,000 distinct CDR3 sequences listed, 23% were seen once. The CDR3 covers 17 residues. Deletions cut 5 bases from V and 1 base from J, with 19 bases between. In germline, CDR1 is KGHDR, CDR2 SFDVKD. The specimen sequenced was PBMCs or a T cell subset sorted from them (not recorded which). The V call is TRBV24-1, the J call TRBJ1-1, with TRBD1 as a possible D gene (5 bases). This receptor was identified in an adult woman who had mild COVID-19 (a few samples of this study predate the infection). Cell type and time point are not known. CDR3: CATSGVRRDGQNTEAFF. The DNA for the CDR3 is TGTGCCACCAGTGGTGTGCGGAGGGATGGACAGAACACTGAAGCTTTCTTT.